This paragraph reports one T cell receptor (beta chain). Some 38,000 genome equivalents of blood DNA were amplified for TRB. This sample was included in a study of T cell clusters in autoimmune cytopenias. One tube held mixed TRB-A and TRB-B primer pools for touch-down PCR. TCRdb re-called the multiplex PCR reads; every CDR3 protein appears as one record, without DNA. The sample is made up of several thousand distinct CDR3 sequences, and the top ten hold around 8% of it. The germline gives CDR1 LNHDA, CDR2 SQIVND (reference sequence). This CDR3 has 15 residues. The chain combines TRBV19 with TRBJ2-7; the TCRdb D gene call, TRBD1, has no DNA to confirm it. This clonotype was obtained from a human donor with an autoimmune cytopenia or autoimmune hepatitis (not recorded which). The specimen sequenced was peripheral blood. CDR3 residues: CASSLTGTGLDEQYF.